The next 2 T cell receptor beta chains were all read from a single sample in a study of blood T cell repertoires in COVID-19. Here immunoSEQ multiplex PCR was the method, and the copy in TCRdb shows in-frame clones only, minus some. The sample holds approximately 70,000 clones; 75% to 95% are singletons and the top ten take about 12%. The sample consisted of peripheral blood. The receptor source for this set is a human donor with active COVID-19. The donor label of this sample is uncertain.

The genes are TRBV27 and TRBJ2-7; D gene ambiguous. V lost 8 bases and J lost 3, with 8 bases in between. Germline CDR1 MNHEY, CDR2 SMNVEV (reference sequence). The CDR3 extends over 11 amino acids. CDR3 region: CASPAVYEQYF. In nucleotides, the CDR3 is TGTGCCAGCCCCGCGGTCTACGAGCAGTACTTC.

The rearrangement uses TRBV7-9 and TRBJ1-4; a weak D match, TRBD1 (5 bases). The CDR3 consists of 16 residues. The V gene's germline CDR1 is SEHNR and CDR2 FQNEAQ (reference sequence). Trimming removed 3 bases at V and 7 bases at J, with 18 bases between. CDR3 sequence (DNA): TGTGCCAGCAGCTTCGGCTCGGGGGGTAGGAGTGAAAAACTGTTTTTT. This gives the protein CASSFGSGGRSEKLFF.